This is a list of T cell receptor beta chains from one sample in a study of blood T cell repertoires in COVID-19. Profiling relied on immunoSEQ multiplex PCR, and the TCRdb table lists in-frame clones only, not all of them. This table has roughly 300,000 clones, about four fifths appearing once. Sequences were obtained from peripheral blood. These receptors all stem from a woman in her forties or fifties who had recovered from COVID-19. Both conserved end residues are part of each CDR3.

length	J	V	CDR3
13	TRBJ2-7	TRBV5-4	CASSTQGAYEQYF
18	TRBJ2-5	TRBV3-1/TRBV3-2	CASSHSNYRGSLSETQYF
15	TRBJ2-7	TRBV18	CASSPVRGALVEQYF
14	TRBJ1-3	TRBV7-2	CASSFGQGGNTIYF
13	TRBJ2-2	TRBV7-9	CASSLEQTGELFF
18	TRBJ2-7	TRBV7-9	CASSLGGLAGTYSYEQYF
15	TRBJ1-1	TRBV4-3	CASSRGDISNTEAFF
14	TRBJ1-4	TRBV9	CASSVARGNEKLFF
11	TRBJ2-5	TRBV7-9	CASRLAETQYF
14	TRBJ2-1	TRBV24-1	CATSDTRVDNEQFF
15	TRBJ1-1	TRBV5-1	CASSPGQGLNTEAFF
16	TRBJ2-7	TRBV6-2/TRBV6-3	CASSSNLGVIRGEQYF
18	TRBJ1-5	TRBV19	CASSIMTGGDYSNQPQHF
15	TRBJ2-7	TRBV4-2	CASSQDLDSLYEQYF
16	TRBJ2-2	TRBV2	CASSFQGQGNTGELFF
14	TRBJ2-2	TRBV6-5	CAGARDSDTGELFF
16	TRBJ1-4	TRBV9	CASSLASGRTNEKLFF
11	TRBJ1-2	TRBV2	CASRWGDGYTF
15	TRBJ2-7	TRBV28	CASNAGTSGSYEQYF
14	TRBJ1-1	TRBV10-3	CAISNYDRGPEAFF
16	TRBJ2-3	TRBV4-3	CASSQEGSGPSDTQYF
15	TRBJ2-5	TRBV18	CASSPNAATQETQYF
16	TRBJ2-7	TRBV21-1	CASSNPPGEASYEQYF
15	TRBJ1-2	TRBV7-2	CASSLGTGRVNGYTF
15	TRBJ2-7	TRBV19	CASRAPGQGMYEQYF
16	TRBJ2-3	TRBV6-6	CASLAGTSVFQDTQYF
17	TRBJ2-2	TRBV5-1	CASSLDSGLAYTGELFF
12	TRBJ2-1	TRBV11-1	CASRDRDNEQFF
16	TRBJ2-1	TRBV18	CASSPPGLAGGIEQFF
16	TRBJ1-1	TRBV5-4	CASSLGGTGGSTEAFF
14	TRBJ1-2	TRBV5-1	CASSSGQTNYGYTF
15	TRBJ2-1	TRBV30	CAWSVRLAGGNEQFF
12	TRBJ2-3	TRBV19	CASSTQGNTQYF
16	TRBJ2-7	TRBV10-1	CASRAYRGGTTYEQYF
14	TRBJ2-7	TRBV4-2	CASSFGTGWNEQYF
13	TRBJ1-6	TRBV27	CASSRGYNSPLHF
13	TRBJ2-7	TRBV7-2	CASGEGAYYEQYF
16	TRBJ2-7	TRBV7-2	CASSLGLGGSSYEQYF
15	TRBJ2-5	TRBV7-6	CASSHGQGQQETQYF
11	TRBJ2-1	TRBV28	CASSTLNEQFF
14	TRBJ2-7	TRBV7-8	CASSLEGQNYEQYF
13	TRBJ2-1	TRBV3-1/TRBV3-2	CASSHLRGNEQFF
15	TRBJ1-5	TRBV19	CASSTGPGPNQPQHF
16	TRBJ1-1	TRBV7-4	CASSPRLPLKNTEAFF
15	TRBJ2-7	TRBV21-1	CASSTTGQGGREQYF
16	TRBJ2-6	TRBV18	CASSLVGGPGANVLTF